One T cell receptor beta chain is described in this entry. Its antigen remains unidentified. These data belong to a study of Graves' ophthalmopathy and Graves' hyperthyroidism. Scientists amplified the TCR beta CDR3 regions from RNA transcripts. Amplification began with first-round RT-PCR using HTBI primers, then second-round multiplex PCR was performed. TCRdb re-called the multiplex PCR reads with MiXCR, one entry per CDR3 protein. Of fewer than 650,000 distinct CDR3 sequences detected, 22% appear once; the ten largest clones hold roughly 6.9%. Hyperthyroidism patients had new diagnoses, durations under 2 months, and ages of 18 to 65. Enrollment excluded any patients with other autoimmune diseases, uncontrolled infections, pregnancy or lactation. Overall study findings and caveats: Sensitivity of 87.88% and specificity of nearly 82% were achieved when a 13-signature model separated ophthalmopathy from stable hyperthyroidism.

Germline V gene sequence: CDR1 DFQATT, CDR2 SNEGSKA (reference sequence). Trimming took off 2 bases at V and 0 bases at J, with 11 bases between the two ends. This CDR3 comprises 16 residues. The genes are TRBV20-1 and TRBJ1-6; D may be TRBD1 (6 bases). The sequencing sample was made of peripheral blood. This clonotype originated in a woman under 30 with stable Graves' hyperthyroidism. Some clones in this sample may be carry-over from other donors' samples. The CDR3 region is CSARNRESSYNSPLHF. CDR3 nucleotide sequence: TGCAGTGCTAGAAACAGGGAAAGCTCCTATAATTCACCCCTCCACTTT.